One sample yielded the 24 T cell receptor beta chains listed below, sequenced in a study of metastatic and nonmetastatic thyroid tumors. TCRdb re-called clones from the PCR reads using MiXCR. In the table there are approximately 40,000 clones, about 20% of which are singletons. Patients were all untreated before their thyroid surgery. Sequencing used blood. These receptors were obtained from a female donor with papillary thyroid cancer or a benign thyroid nodule (not recorded which). Some clones in this sample may be carry-over from other donors' samples.

In regard to this clone: This may come from a read error, since a much larger clone is one base off. The chain employs TRBV5-4 and TRBJ2-3; TRBD2 aligns across 8 bases. This CDR3 is 16 amino acids long. The germline gives CDR1 SGHNT, CDR2 YYREEE (reference sequence). The CDR3 DNA reads TGTGCCATCAGCTTGGGAGGTCCGGCGGGAGGAGATACGCAGTATTTT. This sequence encodes CAISLGGPAGGDTQYF.

This clone was observed many times. The chain links TRBV19 to TRBJ2-7, with 9 bases identical to TRBD2. V trimming: 4 bases; J trimming: 1 base; junction bases outside the gene matches: 8. Germline CDR1 and CDR2: LNHDA and SQIVND (reference sequence). The CDR3 consists of 16 residues. Written as DNA, the CDR3 is TGTGCCAGTAGTACCCGTGGCGGGAGGGAGTCCTACGAGCAGTACTTC. It translates to CASSTRGGRESYEQYF.

This clone was seen repeatedly, ten times or more. V usage is TRBV5-1 and J usage is TRBJ1-6; D might be TRBD1 (5 bases). V was pared by 2 bases and J by 6 bases, with 9 bases between. Germline V gene sequence: CDR1 SGHRS, CDR2 YFSETQ. The CDR3 extends over 14 amino acids. The chain's CDR3 is CASSFEGPNSPLHF. Written as DNA, the CDR3 is TGCGCCAGCAGCTTCGAGGGACCTAATTCACCCCTCCACTTT.

This clone has a count of ten or more. CDR3 sequence: CASSIMEDGANVLTF. The DNA for the CDR3 is TGTGCCAGTAGTATCATGGAGGATGGGGCCAACGTCCTGACTTTC. V usage is TRBV19 and J usage is TRBJ2-6; a weak D match, TRBD2 (5 bases). Germline V gene lookup returns CDR1 LNHDA and CDR2 SQIVND (reference sequence). The CDR3 runs 15 residues. Deletions cut 3 bases from V and 3 bases from J, with 9 bases between.

This clone is termed medium-sized (0.01 to 0.1%). The rearrangement uses TRBV6-1 and TRBJ2-3, with D possibly being TRBD1 or TRBD2 (6 bases each). CDR1 MNHNS and CDR2 SASEGT come from the germline V gene. The CDR3 is made up of 13 amino acids. Deletions cut 0 bases from V and 9 bases from J, with 10 bases between. The CDR3 loop reads CASSEARGGTQYF. DNA for the CDR3: TGTGCCAGCAGTGAAGCAAGAGGGGGGACGCAGTATTTT.

This clone was found many times. The chain has TRBV7-9 and TRBJ2-5; TRBD2 agrees at 10 bases. From germline, CDR1 is SEHNR and CDR2 FQNEAQ (reference sequence). The CDR3 extends over 15 amino acids. V shed 3 bases, J shed 3 bases, and the junction held 4 bases outside the gene matches. CDR3 DNA: TGTGCCAGCAGCTTCCCCACTAGCGGGGAAGAGACCCAGTACTTC. Translating gives CASSFPTSGEETQYF.

This clone has more than one count but fewer than ten. J is TRBJ2-1 and V is TRBV24-1, with TRBD1 matching 12 bases. The germline gives CDR1 KGHDR, CDR2 SFDVKD. The V and J ends lost 7 bases and 8 bases, in that order; junction bases with no gene match: 2. CDR3 length: 13 residues. The CDR3 DNA reads as TGTGCCACCAGGGGACAGGGGGCGCATGAGCAGTTCTTC. Its protein product is CATRGQGAHEQFF.

This clone was counted many times. The rearrangement links TRBV20-1 to TRBJ2-1; 9 nucleotides match TRBD2. There are 14 residues in the CDR3. In germline, CDR1 is DFQATT, CDR2 SNEGSKA (reference sequence). With V trimmed by 5 bases and J by 9 bases, 11 bases remained unmatched. The chain's CDR3 is CSALPSGNLPEQFF. As DNA, the CDR3 is TGCAGTGCTCTTCCTAGCGGGAACCTCCCTGAGCAGTTCTTC.

The chain carries TRBV5-1 and TRBJ1-3; no clear D. The germline CDR1 and CDR2 sequences are SGHRS and YFSETQ. V gave up 6 bases and J gave up 0 bases, with 13 bases separating them. The length of the CDR3 is 15 residues. As DNA, the CDR3 is TGCGCCAGCAACAGAACGGGAATCTCTGGAAACACCATATATTTT. It specifies CASNRTGISGNTIYF. The full variable domain, in which reference TRBV5-1 and TRBJ1-3 provide the parts outside the CDR3, is KAGVTQTPRYLIKTRGQQVTLSCSPISGHRSVSWYQQTPGQGLQFLFEYFSETQRNKGNFPGRFSGRQFSNSRSEMNVSTLELGDSALYLCASNRTGISGNTIYFGEGSWLTVV.

In this sample, this clone turned up many times. The rearrangement uses TRBV5-1 and TRBJ1-4; 7 nucleotides match TRBD1. J gave up 6 bases and V 4 bases, and 6 bases lay outside the gene matches. Germline CDR1 reads SGHRS; CDR2 reads YFSETQ. This CDR3 spans 14 amino acids. CDR3 nucleotide sequence: TGCGCCAGCAGCGAAGGGACAGTAGATGAAAAACTGTTTTTT. Translating it yields CASSEGTVDEKLFF.

This clone was found many times. The chain combines TRBV11-3 with TRBJ2-1, with 8 nucleotides matching TRBD1. The CDR3 has 16 residues. The germline CDR1 and CDR2 sequences are SGHNT and YENEEA. The V segment lost 5 bases and the J segment 2 bases; nucleotides outside the gene matches: 8. The CDR3, as DNA: TGTGCCAGCAGCGCGAGACAGGGGAGTACCTACAATGAGCAGTTCTTC. Encoded protein: CASSARQGSTYNEQFF.

This clone was seen repeatedly, ten times or more. This chain uses TRBV7-3 with TRBJ2-2, with D uncertain. V lost 3 bases and J 3 bases, leaving 8 bases between the germline ends. Germline V lookup: CDR1 SGHTA, CDR2 FQGTGA. This CDR3 spans 14 amino acids. CDR3 sequence reads: CASSLLDYTGELFF. The CDR3 DNA follows: TGTGCCAGCAGCTTGCTAGATTACACCGGGGAGCTGTTTTTT.

This clone was counted only a few times. The chain employs TRBV24-1 and TRBJ2-2; D possibly matches TRBD1 or TRBD2 (5 bases each). Germline CDR1 is KGHDR and CDR2 is SFDVKD. V shed 8 bases and J shed 9 bases, with 24 bases lying between them. This CDR3 spans 16 amino acids. CDR3 region: CATTDRVAGTPWELFF. CDR3 DNA sequence: TGTGCCACCACTGACCGAGTGGCAGGGACGCCCTGGGAGCTGTTTTTT.

Judged by abundance, this clone is medium-sized (0.01 to 0.1%). This chain uses TRBV6-1 with TRBJ1-1; tentatively, D is TRBD1 (5 bases). V dropped 8 bases and J dropped 1 base, with 17 bases sitting between them. From germline, CDR1 is MNHNS and CDR2 SASEGT. This CDR3 has 15 amino acids. The CDR3 DNA sequence: TGTGCCAGCTCTGTGGGGGGACGGCGGAACACTGAAGCTTTCTTT. This encodes CASSVGGRRNTEAFF.

V usage is TRBV6-1 and J usage is TRBJ1-1; unclear D gene. Trimming took 11 bases from V and 3 from J, leaving 16 bases between them. Germline CDR1 MNHNS, CDR2 SASEGT. CDR3 length: 13 amino acids. The CDR3 nucleotides are TGTGCCTCTGGGAGGAGCGTATACACTGAAGCTTTCTTT. This gives the protein CASGRSVYTEAFF.

This clone was observed at least ten times. The chain employs TRBV3-1 and TRBJ2-1, with no clear D. The germline V gene has CDR1 LGHDT and CDR2 YNNKEL (reference sequence). V lost 4 bases to trimming and J lost 9 bases, with 13 bases between them. This CDR3 has 13 amino acids. The CDR3, as DNA: TGTGCCAGCAGCCTGGGTAGGAGTGGTGAGCAGTTCTTC. This encodes CASSLGRSGEQFF.

The J gene is TRBJ1-6, the V gene TRBV5-1; D is perhaps TRBD1 (5 bases). V gave up 1 base and J gave up 17 bases, with 19 bases separating them. CDR1 and CDR2 from the germline V gene are SGHRS and YFSETQ. CDR3 length: 14 amino acids. The CDR3 protein is CASSLYRSNSTIHF. The CDR3 nucleotides are TGCGCCAGCAGCTTGTACAGGTCTAATTCAACCATCCACTTT.

This clone has a count of ten or more. V is TRBV7-2 and J is TRBJ1-1, with no clear D. This CDR3 comprises 15 residues. V dropped 1 base and J dropped 0 bases, with 9 bases sitting between them. Germline lookup yields CDR1 SGHTA and CDR2 FQGNSA. Here the CDR3 reads CASSLESLLNTEAFF. The CDR3 DNA reads as TGTGCCAGCAGCTTAGAATCACTTCTGAACACTGAAGCTTTCTTT.

This clone was counted ten times or more. A much larger clone differs from this one at a single base, so this may be a read error. The V gene is TRBV6-2 or TRBV6-3, the J gene TRBJ2-7, with D possibly being TRBD1 (6 bases). The CDR3 covers 15 residues. The V gene lost 6 bases and the J gene lost 2 bases, with 17 bases spanning the gap. CDR1 MNHEY and CDR2 SVGEGT come from the germline V gene. The CDR3 spells CASRYPLQGAYEQYF. The CDR3 region has the DNA TGTGCCAGCAGGTATCCCCTACAGGGAGCCTACGAGCAGTACTTC.

By frequency in the sample, this clone is medium-sized. This sequence joins TRBV6-1 and TRBJ2-1; a weak D match, TRBD2 (5 bases). From germline, CDR1 is MNHNS and CDR2 SASEGT. V lost 4 bases to trimming and J lost 7 bases, with 17 bases between them. This CDR3 is 15 amino acids long. In nucleotides, the CDR3 is TGTGCCAGCAGTGGTGAGGGAGCGGTAGGGAATGAGCAGTTCTTC. Translation gives CASSGEGAVGNEQFF.

About this clone itself: A much larger clone differs from this one at a single base, so this may be a read error. The CDR3 region has the DNA TGCGCCAACAGCCAATACTACCTCCCGGGACAGGGGAAAAATGAGCAGTTCTTC. Its translation is CANSQYYLPGQGKNEQFF. This chain uses TRBV4-1 with TRBJ2-1; 10 nucleotides match TRBD1. From germline, CDR1 is MGHRA and CDR2 YSYEKL. The CDR3 runs to 18 residues.

Remarks on this clone: The junction shows a germline mismatch at one end, possibly a read error. CDR3 protein: CSASLVGYGSNQHQHF. In DNA, the CDR3 is TGCAGTGCTAGTCTGGTAGGGTATGGTAGCAATCAGCACCAGCATTTT. The chain couples TRBV20-1 to TRBJ1-5; D is ambiguous. The CDR3 loop spans 16 amino acids. Germline V gene lookup returns CDR1 DFQATT and CDR2 SNEGSKA (reference sequence).

On this clone itself: The CDR3 ends on some other residue instead of the conserved phenylalanine or tryptophan, so this is likely a read error. The rearrangement links TRBV20-1 to TRBJ2-1, with 7 nucleotides matching TRBD2. The CDR3 runs to 14 residues. The V and J ends lost 5 bases and 4 bases, in that order; junction bases with no gene match: 8. In germline, CDR1 is DFQATT, CDR2 SNEGSKA (reference sequence). CDR3: CSAGTGGSYNEQFS. The CDR3 nucleotides read TGCAGTGCTGGGACTGGCGGGAGTTACAATGAGCAGTTCTCC.

This chain uses TRBV20-1 with TRBJ1-6, with unresolved D. The CDR3 has 14 amino acids. Germline CDR1 and CDR2: DFQATT and SNEGSKA (reference sequence). V dropped 1 base and J dropped 6 bases, with 10 bases sitting between them. The CDR3 reads CSARVILGNSPLHF. The CDR3 region has the DNA TGCAGTGCTAGAGTAATTCTCGGTAATTCACCCCTCCACTTT.